This T cell receptor beta chain was documented in a study of response to subunit inactivated influenza vaccine. General observations from the study: Few new T cells, the authors suggested, are recruited by each seasonal influenza vaccination.

Trimming removed 1 base from V and 0 bases from J; junction bases left unmatched: 6. Germline V CDR1 and CDR2: DFQATT, SNEGSKA (reference sequence). This CDR3 region has 15 residues. This clonotype was detected only a few times. The antigen remains undetermined. TCRdb recomputed calls from the RT-PCR reads with MiXCR, one row per CDR3 protein. The sample has hundreds of thousands of distinct CDR3 sequences; roughly 20% are singletons. The sample here was PBMCs from blood, taken less than 22 months after vaccination. The chain recombines TRBV20-1 with TRBJ2-7, with 7 positions matching TRBD1. The clonotype originates from a man between 50 and 69 years old who received an inactivated influenza vaccine. CDR3 DNA sequence: TGCAGTGCTAGAGCCCACAGGGGAAACTCCTACGAGCAGTACTTC. Translation gives CSARAHRGNSYEQYF.